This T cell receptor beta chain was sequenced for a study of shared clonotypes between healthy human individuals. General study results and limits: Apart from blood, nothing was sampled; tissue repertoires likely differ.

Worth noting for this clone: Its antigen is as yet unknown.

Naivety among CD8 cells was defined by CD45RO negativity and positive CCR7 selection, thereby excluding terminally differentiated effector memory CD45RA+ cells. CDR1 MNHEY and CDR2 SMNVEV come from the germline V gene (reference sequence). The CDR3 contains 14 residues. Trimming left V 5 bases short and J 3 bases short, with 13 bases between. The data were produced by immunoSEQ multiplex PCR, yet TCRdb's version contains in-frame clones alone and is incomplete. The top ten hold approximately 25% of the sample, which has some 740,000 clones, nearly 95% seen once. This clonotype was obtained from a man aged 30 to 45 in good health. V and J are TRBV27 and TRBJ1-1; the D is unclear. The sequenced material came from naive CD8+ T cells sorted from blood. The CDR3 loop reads CASSLRREYTEAFF. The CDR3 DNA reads TGTGCCAGCAGTCTACGCCGGGAATACACTGAAGCTTTCTTT.